Sequencing of this T cell receptor (beta chain) was carried out in a study of T cell repertoires in cytomegalovirus infection (dated by TCRdb to between 2018 and 2021). With respect to the entire study: Because public TCR beta signatures pointed to carriage of CMV infection together with the matching HLA type, the HLA type of each donor mattered for the analysis. Here is what the overall study found, with its caveats: The ex vivo response was dominated by HLA-C-restricted CMV-specific TCR beta clonotypes, which also provided the single most frequent clonotype in two of eight donors. Cumulative frequency of public TCR beta family members discriminated carriers of CMV infection plus the relevant HLA type in this cohort and an independent roughly 350-donor cohort.

TCRdb lists the instrument as Illumina HiSeq 1500. TCRdb reprocessed the public reads (quality trimming at Q25 with fastp, clone calling with MiXCR) and kept in-frame beta chains. Every distinct CDR3 protein forms one entry, paired with its most common genes and DNA. The sample profile shows around 450,000 distinct CDR3 sequences; roughly 12% of them were found once. Of the sample, 9.5% to 13% falls within the top ten clones. This clonotype has more than one count but fewer than ten. The target of this receptor is not known. No much larger clone is present one base from it, and per-base qualities are unavailable. Sequenced: PBMCs. This sequence originates from a human donor in good health (CMV status not recorded). Some clones in this sample may be carry-over from other donors' samples.

CDR3 region: CASSPDGRVGEQYF. In nucleotide form, the sequence is TGTGCCAGCTCACCAGATGGCAGGGTAGGCGAGCAGTACTTC. The chain is made from TRBV18 and TRBJ2-7; TRBD1 could be the D gene, as 5 bases match. The germline V gene sets CDR1 to KGHSH and CDR2 to LQKENI. Inclusive of the bounding cysteine and phenylalanine, the CDR3 is 14 residues long. Only CDR3 DNA is held: 42 bases, read in frame from base 1. A distance of 14 bases separates the germline ends of V and J, which lose 2 bases and 6 bases respectively. With the portions outside the CDR3 filled from the reference TRBV18 and TRBJ2-7 genes, the complete variable region becomes NAGVMQNPRHLVRRRGQEARLRCSPMKGHSHVYWYRQLPEEGLKFMVYLQKENIIDESGMPKERFSAEFPKEGPSILRIQQVVRGDSAAYFCASSPDGRVGEQYFGPGTRLTVT.